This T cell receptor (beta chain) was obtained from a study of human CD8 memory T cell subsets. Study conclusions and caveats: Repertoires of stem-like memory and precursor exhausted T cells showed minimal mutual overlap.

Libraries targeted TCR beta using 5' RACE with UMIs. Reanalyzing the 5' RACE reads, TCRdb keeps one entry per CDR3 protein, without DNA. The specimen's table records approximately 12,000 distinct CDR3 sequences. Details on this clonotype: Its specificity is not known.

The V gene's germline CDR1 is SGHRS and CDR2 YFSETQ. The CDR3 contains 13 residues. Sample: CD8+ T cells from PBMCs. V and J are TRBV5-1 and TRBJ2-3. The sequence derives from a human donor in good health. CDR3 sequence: CASILEGTDTQYF.